The 26 T cell receptor beta chains below were found in one sample sequenced in a study of blood T cell repertoires in COVID-19. Only in-frame clones appear in the TCRdb table, and some are missing; sequencing was by immunoSEQ multiplex PCR. Among 450,000 or so clones listed, 85% to 90% were seen once. The sequenced material came from peripheral blood. These receptors were taken from a man between 18 and 35 years old with COVID-19, enrolled during active disease.

V and J are TRBV5-8 and TRBJ1-5, with 7 bases matching TRBD1. The CDR3 is 13 amino acids. V lost 5 bases and J lost 9; bases outside the gene matches: 8. CDR1 is SGHTS and CDR2 is YDEGEE in the germline V gene. The CDR3 protein is CASRGTARRPQHF. As DNA, the CDR3 is TGTGCCAGCAGGGGGACAGCCCGGCGGCCCCAGCATTTT.

This rearrangement joins TRBV6-5 to TRBJ2-5; possibly TRBD2 for D (6 bases). CDR1 and CDR2 (germline): MNHEY, SVGAGI. Trimming shortened V by 6 bases and J by 5 bases, and 13 bases separated the two germline ends. CDR3 size: 13 residues. In DNA form, the CDR3 reads TGTGCCAGCAGCCAATCGGGGAGGGAGACCCAGTACTTC. It codes for CASSQSGRETQYF.

This clone was picked up one time. The chain combines TRBV6-5 with TRBJ2-2; perhaps TRBD2 as D (6 bases). V was trimmed by 4 bases and J by 5 bases, leaving 11 bases between them. This CDR3 is 14 amino acids long. From germline, CDR1 is MNHEY and CDR2 SVGAGI. This CDR3 reads CASSSGTVTGELFF. The CDR3 DNA reads as TGTGCCAGCAGTTCAGGGACTGTGACCGGGGAGCTGTTTTTT.

CDR3 sequence reads: CASSRWTGDEQYF. The CDR3 coding sequence is TGCGCCAGCAGCCGATGGACAGGGGACGAGCAGTACTTC. The chain links TRBV5-1 to TRBJ2-7; TRBD1 agrees at 9 bases. Trimming cost V 4 bases and J 5 bases; bases outside gene matches: 4. The germline V gene has CDR1 SGHRS and CDR2 YFSETQ. This CDR3 region has 13 residues. Full variable domain (missing parts from reference TRBV5-1 and TRBJ2-7): KAGVTQTPRYLIKTRGQQVTLSCSPISGHRSVSWYQQTPGQGLQFLFEYFSETQRNKGNFPGRFSGRQFSNSRSEMNVSTLELGDSALYLCASSRWTGDEQYFGPGTRLTVT.

The CDR3 bases are TGTGCCAGCAGCGTAGCTTCAGGGGCGGACTATGGCTACACCTTC. Translated, it gives CASSVASGADYGYTF. The gene calls are TRBV9 and TRBJ1-2; possible D gene TRBD1, 6 bases. The CDR3 has 15 residues. Germline CDR1 and CDR2: SGDLS and YYNGEE. V dropped 0 bases and J dropped 3 bases, with 12 bases sitting between them.

The chain combines TRBV7-2 with TRBJ2-7; 7 nucleotides match TRBD2. The trim removed 0 bases at V and 0 bases at J, leaving 2 bases unmatched. The CDR3 is 15 amino acids. Germline V gene sequence: CDR1 SGHTA, CDR2 FQGNSA. This chain's CDR3 is CASSLAGGPSYEQYF. The CDR3 coding sequence is TGTGCCAGCAGCTTAGCGGGAGGGCCCTCCTACGAGCAGTACTTC.

This chain links TRBV9 with TRBJ2-7, with 8 bases matching TRBD2. The CDR3 sequence is 14 residues long. Germline values: CDR1 SGDLS, CDR2 YYNGEE. Trimming removed 3 bases from V and 1 base from J; junction bases left unmatched: 3. Here the CDR3 reads CASSARLASYEQYF. The CDR3 DNA reads TGTGCCAGCAGCGCTCGACTAGCGTCCTACGAGCAGTACTTC.

V gene TRBV12-3 or TRBV12-4 combines with J gene TRBJ1-6; D possibly corresponds to TRBD1 (5 bases). V was shortened by 3 bases and J by 17 bases, with 11 bases between the two germline ends. The CDR3 is 11 residues long. The CDR3 region is CASSLGGAVHF. Written as DNA, the CDR3 is TGTGCCAGCAGTTTGGGGGGAGCAGTCCACTTT.

V is TRBV28 and J is TRBJ2-1; 11 positions agree with TRBD2. The CDR3 runs 17 residues. Germline V gives CDR1 MDHEN, CDR2 SYDVKM. V shed 3 bases and J 8 bases; nucleotides not matched to a gene: 12. The CDR3 DNA follows: TGTGCCAGCAGTTTCGCCCCTCTAGCGGGAGGTCGGGATGAGCAGTTCTTC. Translation gives CASSFAPLAGGRDEQFF. The whole variable domain, remainder taken from reference TRBV28 and TRBJ2-1, is DVKVTQSSRYLVKRTGEKVFLECVQDMDHENMFWYRQDPGLGLRLIYFSYDVKMKEKGDIPEGYSVSREKKERFSLILESASTNQTSMYLCASSFAPLAGGRDEQFFGPGTRLTVL.

To note about this clone: Other DNA sequences in this sample translate to the same CDR3. The genes are TRBV5-1 and TRBJ1-1; D might be TRBD1 (6 bases). V lost 3 bases, J lost 1 base, and 10 bases lay in between. The CDR3 runs to 14 residues. Germline loops: CDR1 SGHRS, CDR2 YFSETQ. Here the CDR3 reads CASSSQGGNTEAFF. Written as DNA, the CDR3 is TGCGCCAGCAGCTCACAGGGTGGGAACACTGAAGCTTTCTTT. Variable domain in full (rest from reference TRBV5-1 and TRBJ1-1): KAGVTQTPRYLIKTRGQQVTLSCSPISGHRSVSWYQQTPGQGLQFLFEYFSETQRNKGNFPGRFSGRQFSNSRSEMNVSTLELGDSALYLCASSSQGGNTEAFFGQGTRLTVV.

This clone was detected only a few times. The V gene is TRBV7-9, the J gene TRBJ1-6; 8 nucleotides line up with TRBD1. V dropped 3 bases and J dropped 13; count of bases not matched to a gene: 11. The V gene's germline CDR1 is SEHNR and CDR2 FQNEAQ (reference sequence). The CDR3 has 15 residues. CDR3 nucleotides: TGTGCCAGCAGCTTCGGGACAGGCTATTTTTCGCCCCTCCACTTT. Protein product: CASSFGTGYFSPLHF.

This clone was counted a single time. The chain has TRBV19 and TRBJ2-5; D possibly corresponds to TRBD2 (7 bases). This CDR3 comprises 16 residues. V was cut by 5 bases and J by 2 bases, with 18 bases left in between. Germline values: CDR1 LNHDA, CDR2 SQIVND (reference sequence). The DNA for the CDR3 is TGTGCCAGTAGTTCGATGCTCGAGGGGGGGCAAGAGACCCAGTACTTC. Amino acids: CASSSMLEGGQETQYF. Combining the CDR3 with reference TRBV19 and TRBJ2-5 gives the whole variable domain DGGITQSPKYLFRKEGQNVTLSCEQNLNHDAMYWYRQDPGQGLRLIYYSQIVNDFQKGDIAEGYSVSREKKESFPLTVTSAQKNPTAFYLCASSSMLEGGQETQYFGPGTRLLVL.

In regard to this clone: The junction departs from the called germline gene at one end, perhaps through a read error. V usage is TRBV6-1 and J usage is TRBJ2-2; a weak D match, TRBD2 (8 bases). Germline V gene lookup returns CDR1 MNHNS and CDR2 SASEGT. CDR3 length: 14 amino acids. In DNA, the CDR3 is TGTGCCAGCAGTCAAGCGGGGGACAGCGGGGAGCTGTTTTTT. Amino acid sequence: CASSQAGDSGELFF.

The V call is TRBV30, the J call TRBJ1-1; D not resolved. Trimming left V 5 bases short and J 3 bases short, with 10 bases between. Germline V gene sequence: CDR1 GTSNPN, CDR2 SVGIG (reference sequence). CDR3 length equals 12 residues. This chain's CDR3 is CAWLRGYTEAFF. The CDR3 DNA sequence: TGTGCCTGGCTTCGGGGATACACTGAAGCTTTCTTT.

The J gene is TRBJ2-7, the V gene TRBV6-6, with D unresolved. The V gene lost 4 bases and the J gene lost 0 bases, with 7 bases spanning the gap. Germline V gives CDR1 MNHNY, CDR2 SVGAGI (reference sequence). This CDR3 comprises 13 residues. CDR3 sequence: CASSSEVSYEQYF. In nucleotides, the CDR3 is TGTGCCAGCAGTTCTGAGGTCTCCTACGAGCAGTACTTC.

In DNA, the CDR3 is TGTGCCAGCTCACCGGCTCTAGCGGGGTACAATGAGCAGTTCTTC. Translation: CASSPALAGYNEQFF. The V gene is TRBV18, the J gene TRBJ2-1; 9 bases line up with TRBD2. The CDR3 spans 15 residues. Looked up from germline, CDR1 is KGHSH and CDR2 is LQKENI. The ends lost 3 bases at V and 4 bases at J; junction bases unmatched: 4.

The rearrangement joins TRBV2 to TRBJ1-2; 12 positions agree with TRBD1. This CDR3 has 12 amino acids. J was trimmed by 6 bases and V by 9 bases; bases with no gene match: 2. Per germline, CDR1 SNHLY and CDR2 FYNNEI. This CDR3 reads CARRDRGHGYTF. CDR3 sequence (DNA): TGTGCCAGAAGGGACAGGGGGCATGGCTACACCTTC.

The chain is built from TRBV4-1 and TRBJ2-3; TRBD1 matches at 7 bases. Germline assignment: CDR1 MGHRA and CDR2 YSYEKL. The V and J ends lost 3 bases and 6 bases, in that order; junction bases with no gene match: 6. The CDR3 extends over 14 amino acids. The CDR3 loop is CASSHGTAMDTQYF. For the CDR3, the DNA is TGCGCCAGCAGCCACGGGACAGCCATGGATACGCAGTATTTT.

The chain joins TRBV3-1 (or the pseudogene TRBV3-2) to TRBJ2-3; tentatively, D is TRBD2 (5 bases). The CDR3 contains 13 residues. The germline V and J ends were trimmed by 1 base and 10 bases, with 12 bases remaining between them. Germline lookup yields CDR1 LGHDT and CDR2 YNNKEL (reference sequence). The CDR3 is CASSQGPSPPQYF. The CDR3 nucleotides read TGTGCCAGCAGCCAAGGGCCTAGCCCGCCGCAGTATTTT.

This rearrangement joins TRBV18 to TRBJ1-3, with D possibly matching TRBD1 (5 bases). V gave up 3 bases and J gave up 0 bases, with 9 bases separating them. The CDR3 spans 15 residues. The germline V gene encodes CDR1 KGHSH and CDR2 LQKENI. The CDR3 loop is CASSPDNNSGNTIYF. The CDR3, as DNA: TGTGCCAGCTCACCGGACAACAACTCTGGAAACACCATATATTTT.

This clone was seen ten or more times. The genes are TRBV7-9 and TRBJ2-7, with 7 positions matching TRBD1. Trimming cost V 5 bases and J 7 bases; bases outside gene matches: 14. The CDR3 consists of 15 residues. Germline assignment: CDR1 SEHNR and CDR2 FQNEAQ (reference sequence). The CDR3 spells CASSHPGTALMEQYF. The CDR3 region has the DNA TGTGCCAGCAGCCACCCCGGGACAGCTCTGATGGAGCAGTACTTC.

The chain uses TRBV7-6 and TRBJ2-7; 7 nucleotides match TRBD1. The CDR3 runs 18 residues. CDR1 and CDR2 (germline): SGHVS, FNYEAQ. V was pared by 6 bases and J by 5 bases, with 22 bases of the junction left unmatched. The CDR3 nucleotides are TGTGCCAGCAGGTTATTACCGAACGACAGGGTAAAGAACAACGAGCAGTACTTC. It specifies CASRLLPNDRVKNNEQYF.

The V and J genes are TRBV2 and TRBJ2-1; the match to TRBD2 covers 9 bases. Looked up from germline, CDR1 is SNHLY and CDR2 is FYNNEI. After removal of 10 bases from V and 7 bases from J, the junction contained 5 bases not matched to a gene. CDR3 size: 12 residues. CDR3 in amino acids: CATSSGVNEQFF. In DNA, the CDR3 is TGTGCCACCTCTAGCGGGGTAAATGAGCAGTTCTTC. The full variable domain, completed using reference TRBV2 and TRBJ2-1, is EPEVTQTPSHQVTQMGQEVILRCVPISNHLYFYWYRQILGQKVEFLVSFYNNEISEKSEIFDDQFSVERPDGSNFTLKIRSTKLEDSAMYFCATSSGVNEQFFGPGTRLTVL.

The rearrangement joins TRBV6-4 to TRBJ1-5; D unresolved. Trimming left V 6 bases short and J 0 bases short, with 15 bases between. CDR3 size: 16 residues. Germline-derived CDR1 and CDR2 are MRHNA and SNTAGT. The CDR3 region has the DNA TGTGCCAGCAGGCGGCTAGCTTTCGATAGCAATCAGCCCCAGCATTTT. This translates into CASRRLAFDSNQPQHF.

The V call is TRBV30, the J call TRBJ1-6; tentatively, D is TRBD1 (5 bases). V dropped 2 bases and J dropped 9 bases, with 17 bases sitting between them. The CDR3 has 15 amino acids. Germline CDR1 and CDR2: GTSNPN and SVGIG (reference sequence). CDR3 sequence: CAWSPYGGVSSPLHF. The CDR3 DNA follows: TGTGCCTGGAGTCCCTACGGGGGGGTTAGTTCACCCCTCCACTTT.

This clone was observed a single time. The chain uses TRBV6-1 and TRBJ2-5; weak D call: TRBD2 (6 bases). CDR1 is MNHNS, CDR2 SASEGT, per germline. The CDR3 totals 14 residues. Trimming left V 0 bases short and J 1 base short, with 6 bases between. The CDR3 sequence is CASSEAGGQETQYF. The CDR3 DNA is TGTGCCAGCAGTGAAGCGGGGGGCCAAGAGACCCAGTACTTC.